The clone carrying this TCR beta chain came up a few times. Antigen specificity is unknown. This specimen comes from a study of beta chain features in type 1 diabetes. Sequenced material consisted of expressed TCRB transcripts (all of the isolated RNA was reverse transcribed). TCRdb's table, derived via immunoSEQ multiplex PCR, lists solely in-frame clones and lacks some. The sample yields hundreds of thousands of clones, around 8% seen once. Study-wide findings and caveats: Using cDNA template may skew counts toward highly expressing activated cells.

Every participating donor gave one draw, a heparinised blood sample averaging about 116 mL. Using CD45RO/CCR7/CD25/CD127/CD95/CD27, CD4+ naive, central memory, regulatory and stem cell-like memory cells were sorted. Each sorted population was over 95% pure. Losses at the gene ends were 3 bases for V and 10 bases for J; bases not matched to a gene: 5. The CDR3 covers 14 residues. Germline V CDR1 and CDR2: SGHRS, YFSETQ. Material: central memory CD4+ T cells from blood. This clonotype originated in a woman aged 18-35 years in good health. The V and J genes are TRBV5-1 and TRBJ2-3, with 13 bases matching TRBD2. CDR3 in amino acids: CASSSGTSGTAQYF. CDR3 in DNA: TGCGCCAGCAGCTCCGGGACTAGCGGGACTGCGCAGTATTTT.